This entry concerns a single T cell receptor (beta chain). Its specificity is not known. Produced via immunoSEQ multiplex PCR; TCRdb's table is partial and in-frame only. This repertoire shows millions of clones, 85% to 95% found once; its top ten account for 0.1% to 0.15%. This record comes from a study of shared clonotypes between healthy human individuals. Study-level points and caveats: Depth of sequencing was expected to influence donor clonotype sharing. Clonotypes shared by all four donors outscored non-shared clonotypes in generation probability.

The donors, all of them Caucasian adults, lived in Nashville, Tennessee. CD45RA+ naive and CD45RA-negative memory subsets were separated from CD4+ cells. The sequence came from a man aged 18 to 29 in good health. Sequencing was performed on naive CD4+ T cells sorted from blood. Subset given: CD45RA+ positively selected.

The CDR3 DNA is TGCAGCGTTGAAGTCGGGGAAGGGCAGCCCCAGCATTTT. Its translation: CSVEVGEGQPQHF. This chain links TRBV29-1 with TRBJ1-5; the D is unclear. The germline CDR1 and CDR2 sequences are SQVTM and ANQGSEA. This CDR3 is 13 amino acids long. V shed 1 base and J shed 7 bases, with 11 bases lying between them. Variable domain in full (rest from reference TRBV29-1 and TRBJ1-5): SAVISQKPSRDICQRGTSLTIQCQVDSQVTMMFWYRQQPGQSLTLIATANQGSEATYESGFVIDKFPISRPNLTFSTLTVSNMSPEDSSIYLCSVEVGEGQPQHFGDGTRLSIL.